The 15 T cell receptor beta chains in this list originate from one sample, sequenced in a study of graft-versus-host responses after intestinal transplantation. Some clones are missing from TCRdb's copy, which holds only in-frame ones; the method was immunoSEQ multiplex PCR. The sample holds tens of thousands of clones, approximately 96% seen once. What these receptors recognize is not known. The specimen comprised unstimulated CD8+ T cells sorted from spleen or lymph node cells, sampled before intestinal transplant. The receptors stem from a human donor who received an intestinal transplant.

The chain uses TRBV28 and TRBJ2-2, with TRBD2 matching 8 bases. Trimming cost V 3 bases and J 4 bases; bases outside gene matches: 4. There are 15 residues in the CDR3. Looked up from germline, CDR1 is MDHEN and CDR2 is SYDVKM. This CDR3 reads CASSLALAGTGELFF. CDR3 DNA: TGTGCCAGCAGTTTGGCCCTAGCGGGCACCGGGGAGCTGTTTTTT.

The chain is built from TRBV5-1 and TRBJ1-1; D unclear. The germline CDR1 and CDR2 sequences are SGHRS and YFSETQ. V shed 4 bases and J shed 1 base, with 11 bases lying between them. This CDR3 is built from 14 residues. CDR3 protein: CASSQARRNTEAFF. CDR3 coding DNA: TGCGCCAGCAGCCAAGCTAGGAGGAACACTGAAGCTTTCTTT.

The gene calls are TRBV6-5 and TRBJ1-4, with TRBD1 identical over 9 bases. With 4 bases clipped from V and 5 bases from J, the junction kept 2 bases outside the gene matches. CDR1 MNHEY and CDR2 SVGAGI come from the germline V gene. The CDR3 length is 14 residues. Here the CDR3 reads CASSFGQGNEKLFF. CDR3 DNA: TGTGCCAGCAGTTTCGGACAGGGGAATGAAAAACTGTTTTTT.

The V and J genes are TRBV27 and TRBJ2-5; D may be TRBD1 (6 bases). The closer fit of TRBJ2-7 to the DNA end suggests the J call may be wrong. In germline, CDR1 is MNHEY, CDR2 SMNVEV (reference sequence). CDR3 length: 14 residues. The CDR3 DNA reads as TGTGCCAGCAGTTTGAGGGGACAAGCCTACGAGCAGTACTTC. It specifies CASSLRGQAYEQYF.

V and J are TRBV11-2 and TRBJ2-7; D call uncertain. V lost 3 bases and J 2 bases, leaving 11 bases between the germline ends. The CDR3 has 14 amino acids. The germline V gene encodes CDR1 SGHAT and CDR2 FQNNGV. CDR3 DNA sequence: TGTGCCAGCAGCTTTACACACCCTCCCTACGAGCAGTACTTC. This encodes CASSFTHPPYEQYF.

The chain links TRBV5-4 to TRBJ2-5; 7 bases fit TRBD2. Germline CDR1 SGHNT, CDR2 YYREEE (reference sequence). CDR3 length: 15 amino acids. V lost 3 bases to trimming and J lost 5 bases; unmatched junction nucleotides: 10. The CDR3 nucleotides read TGTGCCAGCAGCTCAGAAGAGGGAGGGTTTGAGACCCAGTACTTC. Translated: CASSSEEGGFETQYF.

V usage is TRBV5-1 and J usage is TRBJ1-2; perhaps TRBD1 as D (5 bases). V was pared by 4 bases and J by 4 bases, with 26 bases between. From germline, CDR1 is SGHRS and CDR2 YFSETQ. The CDR3 totals 18 residues. The CDR3 sequence is CASSTPLDLYQGLYGYTF. The CDR3 bases are TGCGCCAGCAGCACGCCTCTCGACTTATATCAGGGCCTCTATGGCTACACCTTC.

This clone occurred a few times. The chain recombines TRBV10-3 with TRBJ2-7; TRBD1 agrees at 8 bases. Germline values: CDR1 ENHRY, CDR2 SYGVKD. J was trimmed by 0 bases and V by 10 bases; bases with no gene match: 8. This CDR3 is built from 14 residues. This chain's CDR3 is CASIQGVLSYEQYF. In DNA, the CDR3 is TGTGCCAGCATACAGGGGGTACTCTCCTACGAGCAGTACTTC.

This chain links TRBV29-1 with TRBJ1-1, with 7 bases aligning to TRBD1. The CDR3 has 13 residues. Trimming cost V 7 bases and J 6 bases; bases outside gene matches: 11. CDR1 and CDR2 (germline): SQVTM, ANQGSEA. The CDR3 reads CSGIQGGPPEAFF. In nucleotides, the CDR3 is TGCAGCGGCATTCAGGGGGGGCCCCCTGAAGCTTTCTTT.

The genes are TRBV5-1 and TRBJ1-2; TRBD1 is a possible D gene (6 bases). The CDR3 sequence is 13 residues long. V shed 7 bases and J shed 4 bases, with 14 bases lying between them. In germline, CDR1 is SGHRS, CDR2 YFSETQ. The CDR3 here is CASEGDRSYGYTF. The CDR3 bases are TGCGCCAGCGAGGGAGACAGGAGCTATGGCTACACCTTC.

This clone was detected only once. The chain couples TRBV7-8 to TRBJ2-7; D unresolved. This CDR3 has 15 residues. With 0 bases removed from V and 3 bases from J, the gap between germline ends came to 12 bases. The germline V gene encodes CDR1 SGHVS and CDR2 FQNEAQ. The CDR3 bases are TGTGCCAGCAGCTTAGCCGGCAGCTTCGGCTACGAGCAGTACTTC. It codes for CASSLAGSFGYEQYF.

This chain connects TRBV4-1 to TRBJ2-1; D is ambiguous. Germline-derived CDR1 and CDR2 are MGHRA and YSYEKL. V shed 3 bases and J shed 2 bases, with 5 bases lying between them. The CDR3 is 13 residues long. This CDR3 is CASSQRTYNEQFF. The CDR3 bases are TGCGCCAGCAGCCAGAGGACCTACAATGAGCAGTTCTTC.

This rearrangement joins TRBV6-5 to TRBJ2-7; D gene unclear. The germline V gene has CDR1 MNHEY and CDR2 SVGAGI. This CDR3 has 13 residues. V was shortened by 0 bases and J by 5 bases, with 8 bases between the two germline ends. The CDR3 nucleotides read TGTGCCAGCAGTTACTCGTCGGTCGACGAGCAGTACTTC. It translates to CASSYSSVDEQYF.

This chain joins TRBV13 and TRBJ2-1, with TRBD2 identical over 10 bases. In germline, CDR1 is PRHDT, CDR2 FYEKMQ (reference sequence). The V segment lost 6 bases and the J segment 3 bases; nucleotides outside the gene matches: 5. The CDR3 length is 15 residues. CDR3 residues: CASRGGLADYNEQFF. The CDR3 nucleotides are TGTGCCAGCAGGGGCGGACTAGCGGACTACAATGAGCAGTTCTTC. The full variable domain, completed using reference TRBV13 and TRBJ2-1, is AAGVIQSPRHLIKEKRETATLKCYPIPRHDTVYWYQQGPGQDPQFLISFYEKMQSDKGSIPDRFSAQQFSDYHSELNMSSLELGDSALYFCASRGGLADYNEQFFGPGTRLTVL.

The chain carries TRBV7-2 and TRBJ2-7; no clear D gene. V gave up 1 base and J gave up 3 bases, with 16 bases separating them. This CDR3 is built from 16 residues. The germline CDR1 and CDR2 sequences are SGHTA and FQGNSA. The CDR3 reads CASSLVLGATYYEQYF. CDR3 sequence (DNA): TGTGCCAGCAGCTTAGTATTGGGTGCTACCTACTACGAGCAGTACTTC.